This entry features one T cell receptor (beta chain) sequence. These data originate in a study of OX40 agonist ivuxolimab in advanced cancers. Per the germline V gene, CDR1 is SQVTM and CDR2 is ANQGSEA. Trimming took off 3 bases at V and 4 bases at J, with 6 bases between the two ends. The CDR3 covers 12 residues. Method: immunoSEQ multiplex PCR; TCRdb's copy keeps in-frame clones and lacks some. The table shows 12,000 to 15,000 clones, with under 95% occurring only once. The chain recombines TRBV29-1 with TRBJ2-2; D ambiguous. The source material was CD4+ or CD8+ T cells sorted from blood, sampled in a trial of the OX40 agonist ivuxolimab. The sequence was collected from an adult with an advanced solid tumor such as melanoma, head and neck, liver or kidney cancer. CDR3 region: CSVEGFTGELFF. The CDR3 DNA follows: TGCAGCGTTGAGGGGTTCACCGGGGAGCTGTTTTTT.